This T cell receptor (beta chain) was sequenced during a study of blood T cell repertoires in COVID-19. Looking at the study overall: Acute-phase and convalescent COVID-19 samples originated in the United States, Italy and Spain. PBMCs, B-cell-depleted T cells, or T cells were the source of the cDNA or gDNA that made up the material.

V dropped 3 bases and J dropped 5 bases, with 12 bases sitting between them. Germline V gene data show CDR1 as SGDLS and CDR2 as YYNGEE. The CDR3 runs 14 residues. In the study's own analysis: The authors estimated nucleated cell counts from reference gene primer amplification. Only in-frame clones appear in the TCRdb table, and some are missing; sequencing was by immunoSEQ multiplex PCR. The V and J calls and clone size were taken over from that table, and D and trimming were inferred from the DNA. The sample includes 150,000 to 180,000 clones, about 80% of them seen just once. The sequence derives from a man aged 55 to 70 with acute or convalescent COVID-19. V is TRBV9 and J is TRBJ1-3; D call uncertain. Sequenced input: peripheral blood. CDR3 sequence (DNA): TGTGCCAGCAGCGGGACTAGGAACAGAAACACCATATATTTT. This gives the protein CASSGTRNRNTIYF. Drawing the rest from reference TRBV9 and TRBJ1-3, the complete variable domain is DSGVTQTPKHLITATGQRVTLRCSPRSGDLSVYWYQQSLDQGLQFLIQYYNGEERAKGNILERFSAQQFPDLHSELNLSSLELGDSALYFCASSGTRNRNTIYFGEGSWLTVV.